The 32 T cell receptor beta chains below were found in one sample sequenced in a study of PD-L1 blockade in urothelial cancer. Time point given: pretreatment peripheral blood. Profiled with immunoSEQ multiplex PCR; TCRdb holds only in-frame clones, not every one. The data contain some 90,000 clones, 80% to 90% of them singletons. This specimen was PBMCs, taken around atezolizumab (anti-PD-L1) treatment. The receptors derive from a woman aged 80 or over with urothelial cancer.

The chain recombines TRBV6-6 with TRBJ1-1; TRBD1 matches 8 bases. With V trimmed by 4 bases and J by 4 bases, 5 bases remained unmatched. Germline V gene sequence: CDR1 MNHNY, CDR2 SVGAGI (reference sequence). This CDR3 is 14 amino acids long. CDR3 in DNA: TGTGCCAGCAGTTTTCTAACAGGGGGCACTGAAGCTTTCTTT. It is translated as CASSFLTGGTEAFF.

This CDR3 is CAISESGSTEGDEKLFF. The CDR3 DNA reads as TGTGCCATCAGTGAGTCTGGTTCAACCGAGGGGGATGAAAAACTGTTTTTT. The rearrangement links TRBV10-3 to TRBJ1-4, with TRBD1 as a possible D gene (6 bases). CDR3 length: 17 amino acids. With 0 bases removed from V and 6 bases from J, the gap between germline ends came to 17 bases. Germline V gives CDR1 ENHRY, CDR2 SYGVKD.

The chain recombines TRBV9 with TRBJ2-1; 15 bases align to TRBD2. J gave up 0 bases and V 4 bases, and 11 bases lay outside the gene matches. Germline V gives CDR1 SGDLS, CDR2 YYNGEE. The CDR3 extends over 20 amino acids. The CDR3 DNA follows: TGTGCCAGCAGCCCCCGAGGGACTAGCGGGAGGTTGGGCTCCTACAATGAGCAGTTCTTC. It yields the protein CASSPRGTSGRLGSYNEQFF.

The V and J genes are TRBV5-1 and TRBJ2-3; possible D gene TRBD2, 5 bases. V lost 0 bases to trimming and J lost 0 bases, with 8 bases between them. The germline CDR1 and CDR2 sequences are SGHRS and YFSETQ. The length of the CDR3 is 15 residues. In nucleotides, the CDR3 is TGCGCCAGCAGCTTGGACGGCGGGAGCACAGATACGCAGTATTTT. Its protein product is CASSLDGGSTDTQYF.

The chain carries TRBV6-6 and TRBJ1-2, with D possibly being TRBD1 (5 bases). Germline values: CDR1 MNHNY, CDR2 SVGAGI (reference sequence). V gave up 0 bases and J gave up 5 bases, with 13 bases separating them. CDR3 length: 15 amino acids. The CDR3 here is CASSYSLQAGYGYTF. CDR3 sequence (DNA): TGTGCCAGCAGTTACTCTTTACAGGCTGGGTATGGCTACACCTTC.

The V call is TRBV7-9, the J call TRBJ2-3; D is perhaps TRBD1 (6 bases). The CDR3 runs 14 residues. V was clipped by 5 bases and J by 2 bases, with 11 bases between them. CDR1 and CDR2 from the germline V gene are SEHNR and FQNEAQ (reference sequence). CDR3 region: CASSPQGNTDTQYF. CDR3 nucleotide sequence: TGTGCCAGCAGCCCTCAGGGGAACACAGATACGCAGTATTTT.

DNA of the CDR3: TGTGCCAGCAGTGCATTTGGGGGGGAGACCCAGTACTTC. Translated: CASSAFGGETQYF. This chain links TRBV2 with TRBJ2-5, with D possibly being TRBD2 (6 bases). This CDR3 comprises 13 residues. V lost 4 bases and J lost 5, with 11 bases in between. Germline assignment: CDR1 SNHLY and CDR2 FYNNEI.

The chain uses TRBV7-8 and TRBJ2-2; TRBD2 might be the D (6 bases). Trimming pared 2 bases from V and 1 base from J, leaving 11 bases between. CDR1 is SGHVS, CDR2 FQNEAQ, per germline. The CDR3 is made up of 16 amino acids. The CDR3 is CASSLTPGGNTGELFF. The CDR3 nucleotides are TGTGCCAGCAGCTTAACCCCCGGGGGGAACACCGGGGAGCTGTTTTTT.

This clone has only one observation. The chain employs TRBV6-1 and TRBJ1-5; unclear D gene. Trimming pared 3 bases from V and 3 bases from J, leaving 9 bases between. The CDR3 is 14 amino acids. Per germline, CDR1 MNHNS and CDR2 SASEGT. CDR3 in DNA: TGTGCCAGCAGTGAGTCTCGTTACAATCAGCCCCAGCATTTT. Translated: CASSESRYNQPQHF.

This sequence joins TRBV30 and TRBJ2-7; D unclear. This CDR3 is 11 amino acids long. V gave up 2 bases and J gave up 5 bases, with 7 bases separating them. Germline CDR1 and CDR2: GTSNPN and SVGIG (reference sequence). The CDR3 region is CAWSRQDEQYF. As DNA, the CDR3 is TGTGCCTGGAGTCGCCAGGACGAGCAGTACTTC.

This clone was seen a single time. This sequence joins TRBV28 and TRBJ1-5; D unresolved. Trimming shortened V by 4 bases and J by 4 bases, and 5 bases separated the two germline ends. From germline, CDR1 is MDHEN and CDR2 SYDVKM. There are 12 residues in the CDR3. CDR3 DNA sequence: TGTGCCAGCAGTTCCCCTAATCAGCCCCAGCATTTT. Residues: CASSSPNQPQHF. The full variable domain, in which reference TRBV28 and TRBJ1-5 provide the parts outside the CDR3, is DVKVTQSSRYLVKRTGEKVFLECVQDMDHENMFWYRQDPGLGLRLIYFSYDVKMKEKGDIPEGYSVSREKKERFSLILESASTNQTSMYLCASSSPNQPQHFGDGTRLSIL.

The rearrangement joins TRBV4-1 to TRBJ2-3; D possibly corresponds to TRBD1 (5 bases). The germline CDR1 and CDR2 sequences are MGHRA and YSYEKL. Trimming shortened V by 4 bases and J by 5 bases, and 7 bases separated the two germline ends. This CDR3 is built from 12 residues. In DNA, the CDR3 is TGCGCCAGCAGCCCAAGGGGAGATACGCAGTATTTT. This codes for CASSPRGDTQYF.

The chain joins TRBV25-1 to TRBJ1-2; D perhaps matches TRBD1 (6 bases). This CDR3 comprises 14 residues. Trimming cost V 3 bases and J 8 bases, with 16 bases left between them. Germline CDR1 reads MGHDK; CDR2 reads SYGVNS. CDR3 residues: CASSESQGLKGYTF. The CDR3 DNA sequence: TGTGCCAGCAGTGAGAGTCAGGGGTTGAAGGGCTACACCTTC.

On this clone: This sample includes further DNA sequences coding for the same CDR3. This sequence joins TRBV2 and TRBJ1-5, with D unclear. Trimming took 4 bases from V and 0 from J, leaving 10 bases between them. The germline V gene has CDR1 SNHLY and CDR2 FYNNEI. The CDR3 length is 15 residues. DNA for the CDR3: TGTGCCAGCAGTGTTGAGGGCCTTAGCAATCAGCCCCAGCATTTT. Its protein is CASSVEGLSNQPQHF. The full variable domain, its missing parts supplied by reference TRBV2 and TRBJ1-5, is EPEVTQTPSHQVTQMGQEVILRCVPISNHLYFYWYRQILGQKVEFLVSFYNNEISEKSEIFDDQFSVERPDGSNFTLKIRSTKLEDSAMYFCASSVEGLSNQPQHFGDGTRLSIL.

V usage is TRBV12-5 and J usage is TRBJ2-2, with TRBD2 matching 7 bases. V lost 1 base and J lost 6; bases outside the gene matches: 2. Germline loops: CDR1 LGHNT, CDR2 FRNRAP. This CDR3 is built from 14 residues. For the CDR3, the DNA is TGTGCTAGTGGTTTGGGCGGGGGATCCGGGGAGCTGTTTTTT. Its protein product is CASGLGGGSGELFF.

The chain couples TRBV19 to TRBJ1-5, with 9 bases identical to TRBD1. This CDR3 is 18 amino acids long. V dropped 5 bases and J dropped 10; count of bases not matched to a gene: 21. Germline CDR1 and CDR2: LNHDA and SQIVND (reference sequence). CDR3 sequence reads: CASSVTGQGNSRVRPQHF. In nucleotides, the CDR3 is TGTGCCAGTAGTGTTACCGGACAGGGGAATAGTAGAGTTCGCCCCCAGCATTTT.

The chain links TRBV15 to TRBJ2-7, with a tentative D call TRBD1 (6 bases). V lost 2 bases, J lost 7 bases, and 9 bases lay in between. The germline V gene encodes CDR1 LNHNV and CDR2 YYDKDF (reference sequence). The CDR3 runs to 12 residues. The CDR3 sequence: CATSRRQEEQYF. DNA for the CDR3: TGTGCCACCAGCAGACGACAGGAGGAGCAGTACTTC.

The chain has TRBV28 and TRBJ2-7, with 14 bases fitting TRBD2. CDR3 length equals 15 residues. V dropped 5 bases and J dropped 9; count of bases not matched to a gene: 9. Germline CDR1 reads MDHEN; CDR2 reads SYDVKM. CDR3 DNA sequence: TGTGCCAGCAGTCTTCAAGGGACTAGCGGGAGAAGGCAGTACTTC. This translates into CASSLQGTSGRRQYF.

This clone was seen a single time. V is TRBV4-2 and J is TRBJ2-1; TRBD2 aligns across 7 bases. V was clipped by 0 bases and J by 1 base; unmatched bases: 12. The CDR3 is 19 amino acids. Germline V lookup: CDR1 LGHNA, CDR2 YNFKEQ. Here the CDR3 DNA reads TGTGCCAGCAGCCAAGATCGGCGCGGGAGTTACGTTTCCTACAATGAGCAGTTCTTC. Amino acid sequence: CASSQDRRGSYVSYNEQFF.

The chain combines TRBV27 with TRBJ1-2, with 9 bases matching TRBD1. After removal of 8 bases from V and 7 bases from J, the junction contained 8 bases not matched to a gene. This CDR3 has 13 residues. Looked up from germline, CDR1 is MNHEY and CDR2 is SMNVEV (reference sequence). The CDR3 spells CASRTGEISGYTF. For the CDR3, the DNA is TGTGCCAGCCGGACAGGGGAAATATCTGGCTACACCTTC.

The chain links TRBV7-2 to TRBJ2-7; no clear D gene. The CDR3 sequence is 14 residues long. CDR1 is SGHTA and CDR2 is FQGNSA in the germline V gene. The V and J ends lost 5 bases and 5 bases respectively, with 16 bases between them. The CDR3 DNA reads as TGTGCCAGCAGCCCCGTAGGCTACTATGACGAGCAGTACTTC. This gives the protein CASSPVGYYDEQYF.

The rearrangement links TRBV2 to TRBJ1-4, with D unclear. The CDR3 has 13 amino acids. V gave up 10 bases and J gave up 3 bases, with 12 bases separating them. Germline CDR1 is SNHLY and CDR2 is FYNNEI. The CDR3 DNA sequence: TGTGCCACTCGGAGGGCAGCTAATGAAAAACTGTTTTTT. Its protein product is CATRRAANEKLFF.

The table lists this clone with a few counts. V is TRBV10-3 and J is TRBJ2-5; D gene ambiguous. The V end was cut by 7 bases, the J end by 5 bases, with 14 bases between. The CDR3 sequence is 13 residues long. Germline CDR1 and CDR2: ENHRY and SYGVKD. The CDR3 sequence is CAIKNPRRETQYF. For the CDR3, the DNA is TGTGCCATCAAAAACCCTAGGCGGGAGACCCAGTACTTC.

The rearrangement uses TRBV10-3 and TRBJ2-2; 8 bases agree with TRBD2. The V segment lost 8 bases and the J segment 3 bases; nucleotides outside the gene matches: 11. Germline CDR1 and CDR2: ENHRY and SYGVKD. This CDR3 is 16 amino acids long. The CDR3 DNA follows: TGTGCCATCTCCCGGGGGGGCCTATCCGACACCGGGGAGCTGTTTTTT. Its translation: CAISRGGLSDTGELFF.

This clone was detected only a few times. The CDR3 reads CASSLFSGGVGNTEAFF. CDR3 in DNA: TGTGCCAGCAGCTTATTTTCAGGGGGCGTGGGGAACACTGAAGCTTTCTTT. The gene calls are TRBV7-8 and TRBJ1-1; 8 bases map to TRBD1. The CDR3 spans 17 residues. Per germline, CDR1 SGHVS and CDR2 FQNEAQ. V was pared by 2 bases and J by 1 base, with 9 bases of the junction left unmatched.

The J gene is TRBJ2-3, the V gene TRBV12-5; 10 bases fit TRBD2. CDR3 length: 16 residues. V dropped 0 bases and J dropped 0; count of bases not matched to a gene: 0. Germline CDR1 is LGHNT and CDR2 is FRNRAP. This CDR3 reads CASGLVTSGSTDTQYF. CDR3 DNA sequence: TGTGCTAGTGGTTTGGTGACTAGCGGGAGCACAGATACGCAGTATTTT.

V and J are TRBV27 and TRBJ2-7; no reliable D call. CDR3 length equals 14 residues. The V and J ends lost 3 bases and 0 bases respectively, with 9 bases between them. Germline V gene sequence: CDR1 MNHEY, CDR2 SMNVEV (reference sequence). The CDR3 sequence is CASSFYGSSYEQYF. The DNA of the CDR3 is TGTGCCAGCAGTTTTTATGGTAGCTCCTACGAGCAGTACTTC.

The chain combines TRBV10-3 with TRBJ2-2, with 8 positions matching TRBD1. Trimming removed 3 bases from V and 3 bases from J; junction bases left unmatched: 12. Germline lookup yields CDR1 ENHRY and CDR2 SYGVKD. The CDR3 has 18 residues. CDR3 in amino acids: CAISDSPPTGVDTGELFF. The CDR3 region has the DNA TGTGCCATCAGTGACTCCCCTCCGACAGGGGTGGACACCGGGGAGCTGTTTTTT.

The chain has TRBV5-1 and TRBJ2-2; 10 bases line up with TRBD1. CDR3 length equals 15 residues. Germline V gene sequence: CDR1 SGHRS, CDR2 YFSETQ. J was trimmed by 6 bases and V by 7 bases; bases with no gene match: 9. The CDR3 nucleotides are TGCGCCAGCGAGCTCCAGACAGGGGGCTCCGGGGAGCTGTTTTTT. This sequence encodes CASELQTGGSGELFF.

The rearrangement links TRBV18 to TRBJ2-1; weak D call: TRBD1 (5 bases). Trimming took off 8 bases at V and 7 bases at J, with 21 bases between the two ends. Looked up from germline, CDR1 is KGHSH and CDR2 is LQKENI. The CDR3 is made up of 15 amino acids. DNA for the CDR3: TGTGCCAGCCAAAGGAGTACAGGTGATGTTAATGAGCAGTTCTTC. It is translated as CASQRSTGDVNEQFF.

CDR3 in DNA: TGTGCCAGCAGTCCCGGGACAGGGGTCTATGGCTACACCTTC. This translates into CASSPGTGVYGYTF. The chain carries TRBV28 and TRBJ1-2; 10 bases align to TRBD1. Germline assignment: CDR1 MDHEN and CDR2 SYDVKM. The CDR3 has 14 residues. V gave up 5 bases and J gave up 4 bases; unmatched junction bases: 4.

The CDR3 here is CASSPRPGDGTDTQYF. The CDR3 nucleotides are TGTGCCAGCAGCCCCAGACCAGGCGACGGCACAGATACGCAGTATTTT. The chain uses TRBV9 and TRBJ2-3; D unresolved. Trimming cost V 4 bases and J 1 base, with 16 bases left between them. The CDR3 sequence is 16 residues long. Looked up from germline, CDR1 is SGDLS and CDR2 is YYNGEE. The full variable domain, with the rest looked up from reference TRBV9 and TRBJ2-3, is DSGVTQTPKHLITATGQRVTLRCSPRSGDLSVYWYQQSLDQGLQFLIQYYNGEERAKGNILERFSAQQFPDLHSELNLSSLELGDSALYFCASSPRPGDGTDTQYFGPGTRLTVL.